A selection of T cell receptor beta chains follows, all from one sample in a study of T-cell memory formation after mild COVID-19. TCRdb passed the 5' RACE reads through MiXCR, listing each CDR3 protein once. The sample consists of some 440,000 distinct CDR3 sequences, about 23% of them appearing once. Sequenced sample: PBMCs or a T cell subset sorted from them (not recorded which). Every receptor here comes from an adult woman who had mild COVID-19 (a few samples of this study predate the infection). Cell type and time point are not known. Both conserved end residues are trimmed from each CDR3.

v_gene	j_gene	CDR3aa
TRBV12-3/TRBV12-4	TRBJ2-5	ASSHTGGSGETQY
TRBV20-1	TRBJ1-4	SAQGASFQEKLF
TRBV6-6	TRBJ2-7	ASSQPGLATYEQY
TRBV7-6	TRBJ2-5	ASSLMLASGGKIRETQY
TRBV20-1	TRBJ2-3	IPGGTDTKY
TRBV18	TRBJ2-7	ASSPPSNYEQY
TRBV7-6	TRBJ2-5	ASTQRPSGEKETQY
TRBV15	TRBJ2-7	ATSWTGDYEQY
TRBV4-1	TRBJ2-1	ASSLIPLSGGAVNEQF
TRBV4-2	TRBJ1-2	ASSQEMGAGGLSGYT
TRBV4-1	TRBJ1-1	ASSQVARNTEAF
TRBV6-1	TRBJ2-1	ASSAVAGYNEQF
TRBV5-1	TRBJ2-5	ASSSGQGRETQY
TRBV27	TRBJ2-2	ASSLLSGLAGELF
TRBV7-2	TRBJ2-3	ASSLSRVDGQY